This T cell receptor (beta chain) appears in the sequencing data of a study of shared clonotypes between healthy human individuals. Positively selected for CCR7, the CD45RO-negative cells used as naive CD8 cells excluded terminally differentiated effector memory CD45RA+ cells. Recent acute infections and vaccinations were absent in the healthy HIV-negative adult donors. Trimming took 0 bases from V and 5 from J, leaving 13 bases between them. Per the germline V gene, CDR1 is MGHRA and CDR2 is YSYEKL. The CDR3 runs to 15 residues. Details on this clone: Its target is not known.

The deep-level immunoSEQ assay was used. Sequenced by immunoSEQ multiplex PCR; TCRdb stores in-frame clones only, minus some. In the table there are about 2 million clones, approximately 94% of which are singletons. Study-wide findings and caveats: Enrolling few donors narrowed the genetic and exposure-history diversity that was represented.

This receptor was identified in a man aged 18 to 35 in good health. Specimen: naive CD8+ T cells sorted from blood. The genes are TRBV4-1 and TRBJ2-5, with a tentative D call TRBD2 (6 bases). The CDR3 region has the DNA TGCGCCAGCAGCCAAGATTGGGACTTAAGGGAGACCCAGTACTTC. This codes for CASSQDWDLRETQYF.